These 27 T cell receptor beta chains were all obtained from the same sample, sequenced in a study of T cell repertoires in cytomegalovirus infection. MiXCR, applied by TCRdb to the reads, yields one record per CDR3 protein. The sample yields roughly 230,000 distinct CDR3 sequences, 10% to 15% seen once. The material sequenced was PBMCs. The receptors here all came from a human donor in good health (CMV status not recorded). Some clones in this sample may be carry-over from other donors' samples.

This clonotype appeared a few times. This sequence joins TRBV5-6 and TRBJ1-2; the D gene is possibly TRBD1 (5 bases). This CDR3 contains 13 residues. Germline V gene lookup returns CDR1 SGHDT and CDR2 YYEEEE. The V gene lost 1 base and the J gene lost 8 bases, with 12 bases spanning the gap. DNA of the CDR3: TGTGCCAGCAGCTTGTCCAGGGTAGGCGGCTACACCTTC. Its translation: CASSLSRVGGYTF.

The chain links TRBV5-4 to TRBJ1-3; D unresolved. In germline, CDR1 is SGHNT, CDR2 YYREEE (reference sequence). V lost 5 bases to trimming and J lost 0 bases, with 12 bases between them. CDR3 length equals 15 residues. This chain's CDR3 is CASRSGPNSGNTIYF. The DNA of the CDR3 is TGTGCCAGCAGGAGCGGCCCTAACTCTGGAAACACCATATATTTT.

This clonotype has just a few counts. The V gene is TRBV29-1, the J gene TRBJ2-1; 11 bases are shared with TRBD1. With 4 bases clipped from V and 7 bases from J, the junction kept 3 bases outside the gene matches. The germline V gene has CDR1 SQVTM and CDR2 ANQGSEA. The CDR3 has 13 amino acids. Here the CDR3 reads CSVARDRGNEQFF. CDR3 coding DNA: TGCAGCGTTGCGCGGGACAGGGGGAATGAGCAGTTCTTC.

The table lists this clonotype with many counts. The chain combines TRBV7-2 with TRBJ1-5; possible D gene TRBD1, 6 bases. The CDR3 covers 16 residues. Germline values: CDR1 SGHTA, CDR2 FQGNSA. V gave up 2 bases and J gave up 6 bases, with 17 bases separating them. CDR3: CASSLSRTGWAQPQHF. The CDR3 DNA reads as TGTGCCAGCAGCTTATCGCGCACAGGGTGGGCTCAGCCCCAGCATTTT.

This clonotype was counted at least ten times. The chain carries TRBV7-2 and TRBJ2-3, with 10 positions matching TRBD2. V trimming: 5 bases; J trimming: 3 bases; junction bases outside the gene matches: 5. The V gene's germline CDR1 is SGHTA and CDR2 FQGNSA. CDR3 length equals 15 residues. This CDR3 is CASSPSSGRTDTQYF. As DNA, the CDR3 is TGTGCCAGCAGCCCCTCTAGCGGGAGAACAGATACGCAGTATTTT.

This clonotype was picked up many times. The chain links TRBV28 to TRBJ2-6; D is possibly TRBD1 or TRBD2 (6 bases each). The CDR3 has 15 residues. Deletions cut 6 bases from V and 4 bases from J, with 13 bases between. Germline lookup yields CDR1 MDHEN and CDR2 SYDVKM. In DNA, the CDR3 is TGTGCCAGCAGCTTAGGGGGGCCCGGGGCCAACGTCCTGACTTTC. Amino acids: CASSLGGPGANVLTF.

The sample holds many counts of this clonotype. The CDR3 DNA follows: TGTGCTAGTGGTTCCCTCAAGAGGGCCAGTGGGAATGAGCAGTTCTTC. It translates to CASGSLKRASGNEQFF. This chain joins TRBV12-5 and TRBJ2-1; maybe TRBD2 (5 bases). The ends were cut back, 4 bases at V and 7 bases at J, with 20 bases in the middle. The CDR3 spans 16 residues. The germline V gene encodes CDR1 LGHNT and CDR2 FRNRAP.

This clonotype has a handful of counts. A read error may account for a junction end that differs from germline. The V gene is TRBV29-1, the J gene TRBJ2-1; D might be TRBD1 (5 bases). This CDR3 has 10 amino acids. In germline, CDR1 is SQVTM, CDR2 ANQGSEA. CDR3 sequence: CSVVGASLIF. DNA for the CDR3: TGCAGCGTTGTTGGGGCTTCATTGATCTTC.

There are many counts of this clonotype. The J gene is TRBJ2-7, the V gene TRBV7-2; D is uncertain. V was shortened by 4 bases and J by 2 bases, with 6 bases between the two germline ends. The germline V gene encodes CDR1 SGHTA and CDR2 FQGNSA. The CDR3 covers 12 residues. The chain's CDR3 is CASSSETYEQYF. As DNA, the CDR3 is TGTGCCAGCAGCTCCGAAACCTACGAGCAGTACTTC.

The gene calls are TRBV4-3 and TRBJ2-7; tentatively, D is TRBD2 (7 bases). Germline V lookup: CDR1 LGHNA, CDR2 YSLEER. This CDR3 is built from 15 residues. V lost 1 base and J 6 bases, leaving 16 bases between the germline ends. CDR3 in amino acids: CASSQGVGGEREQYF. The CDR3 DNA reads TGCGCCAGCAGCCAAGGGGTAGGGGGGGAACGCGAGCAGTACTTC.

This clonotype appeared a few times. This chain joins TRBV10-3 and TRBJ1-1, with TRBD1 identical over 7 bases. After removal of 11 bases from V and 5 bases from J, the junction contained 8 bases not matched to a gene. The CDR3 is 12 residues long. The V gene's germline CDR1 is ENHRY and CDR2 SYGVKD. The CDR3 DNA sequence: TGTGCCCTCCGGGACAGAGGGACTGAAGCTTTCTTT. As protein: CALRDRGTEAFF.

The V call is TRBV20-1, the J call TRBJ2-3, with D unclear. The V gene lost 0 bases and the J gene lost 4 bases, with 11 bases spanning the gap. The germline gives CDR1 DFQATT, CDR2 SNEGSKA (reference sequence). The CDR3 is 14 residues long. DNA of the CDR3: TGCAGTGCTAGAGATCCGGGTGCGGCAGATACGCAGTATTTT. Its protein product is CSARDPGAADTQYF.

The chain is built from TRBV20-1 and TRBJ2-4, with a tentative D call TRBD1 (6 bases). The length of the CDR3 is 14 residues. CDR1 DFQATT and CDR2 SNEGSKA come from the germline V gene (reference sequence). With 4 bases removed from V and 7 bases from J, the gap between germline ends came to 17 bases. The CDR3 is CSATSGAQGNIQYF. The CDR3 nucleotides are TGCAGTGCTACCTCAGGGGCACAAGGGAACATTCAGTACTTC.

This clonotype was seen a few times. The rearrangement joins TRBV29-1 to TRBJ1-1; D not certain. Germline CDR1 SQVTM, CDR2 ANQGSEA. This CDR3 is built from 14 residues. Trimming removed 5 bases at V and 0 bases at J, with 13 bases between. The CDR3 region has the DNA TGCAGCGTTTTTCGCGAACCTATGAACACTGAAGCTTTCTTT. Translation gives CSVFREPMNTEAFF. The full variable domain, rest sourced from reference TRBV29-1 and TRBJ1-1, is SAVISQKPSRDICQRGTSLTIQCQVDSQVTMMFWYRQQPGQSLTLIATANQGSEATYESGFVIDKFPISRPNLTFSTLTVSNMSPEDSSIYLCSVFREPMNTEAFFGQGTRLTVV.

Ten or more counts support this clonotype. The CDR3 bases are TGTGCCAGTAGCACTTCGGGACTAACGAACACTGAAGCTTTCTTT. Protein sequence: CASSTSGLTNTEAFF. The V and J genes are TRBV19 and TRBJ1-1; perhaps TRBD1 as D (5 bases). The CDR3 extends over 15 amino acids. Trimming took off 6 bases at V and 1 base at J, with 15 bases between the two ends. Germline CDR1 and CDR2: LNHDA and SQIVND (reference sequence). Based on the CDR3 plus reference TRBV19 and TRBJ1-1, the full variable domain is DGGITQSPKYLFRKEGQNVTLSCEQNLNHDAMYWYRQDPGQGLRLIYYSQIVNDFQKGDIAEGYSVSREKKESFPLTVTSAQKNPTAFYLCASSTSGLTNTEAFFGQGTRLTVV.

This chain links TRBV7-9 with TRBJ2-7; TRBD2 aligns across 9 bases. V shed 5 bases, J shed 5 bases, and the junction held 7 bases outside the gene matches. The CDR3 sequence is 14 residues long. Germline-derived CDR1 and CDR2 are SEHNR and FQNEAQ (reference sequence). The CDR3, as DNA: TGTGCCAGCAGCCAGACTAGCGGTCTCAACGAGCAGTACTTC. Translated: CASSQTSGLNEQYF.

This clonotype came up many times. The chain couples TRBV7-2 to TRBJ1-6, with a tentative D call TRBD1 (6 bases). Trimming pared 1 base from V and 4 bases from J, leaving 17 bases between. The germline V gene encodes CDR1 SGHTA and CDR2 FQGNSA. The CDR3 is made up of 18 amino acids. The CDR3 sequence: CASSLEATGGGYNSPLHF. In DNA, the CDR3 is TGTGCCAGCAGCTTAGAAGCGACGGGAGGGGGGTATAATTCACCCCTCCACTTT.

CDR3 amino acids: CSARTPAAIERDTQYF. CDR3 sequence (DNA): TGCAGTGCTAGAACTCCTGCAGCCATTGAGAGAGATACGCAGTATTTT. V is TRBV20-1 and J is TRBJ2-3; D unclear. The V gene lost 2 bases and the J gene lost 5 bases, with 20 bases spanning the gap. CDR3 length equals 16 residues. In germline, CDR1 is DFQATT, CDR2 SNEGSKA (reference sequence).

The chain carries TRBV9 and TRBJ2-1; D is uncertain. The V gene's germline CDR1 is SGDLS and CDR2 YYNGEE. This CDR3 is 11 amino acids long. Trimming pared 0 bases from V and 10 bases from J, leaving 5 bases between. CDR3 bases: TGTGCCAGCAGCGTAGGAAGCGAGCAGTTCTTC. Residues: CASSVGSEQFF.

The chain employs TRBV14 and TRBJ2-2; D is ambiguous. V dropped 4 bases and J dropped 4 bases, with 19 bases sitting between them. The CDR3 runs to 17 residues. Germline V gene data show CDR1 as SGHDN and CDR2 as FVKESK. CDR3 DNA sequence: TGTGCCAGCAGCCCTTTACACCAGTCCCGGAGCACCGGGGAGCTGTTTTTT. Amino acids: CASSPLHQSRSTGELFF.

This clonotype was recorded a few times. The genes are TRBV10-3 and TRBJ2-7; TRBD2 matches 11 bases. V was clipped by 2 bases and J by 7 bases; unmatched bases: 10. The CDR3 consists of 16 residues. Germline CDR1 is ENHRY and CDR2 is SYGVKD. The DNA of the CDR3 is TGTGCCATCAGTGAGACTTTAGCGGGAGGGCCTAAAGAGCAGTACTTC. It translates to CAISETLAGGPKEQYF.

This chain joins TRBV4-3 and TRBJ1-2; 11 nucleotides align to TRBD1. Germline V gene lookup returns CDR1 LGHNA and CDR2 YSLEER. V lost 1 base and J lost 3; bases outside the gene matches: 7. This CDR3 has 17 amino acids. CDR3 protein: CASSQARTGGADYGYTF. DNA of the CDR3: TGCGCCAGCAGCCAAGCAAGGACAGGGGGCGCAGACTATGGCTACACCTTC.

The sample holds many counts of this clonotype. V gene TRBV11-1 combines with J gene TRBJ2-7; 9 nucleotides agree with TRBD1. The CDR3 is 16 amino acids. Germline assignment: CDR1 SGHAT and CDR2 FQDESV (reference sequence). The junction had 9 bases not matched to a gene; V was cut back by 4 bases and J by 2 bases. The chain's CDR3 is CASSYSLRQGAYEQYF. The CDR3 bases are TGTGCCAGCAGCTACTCCTTGCGACAGGGGGCCTACGAGCAGTACTTC.

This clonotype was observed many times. The CDR3 nucleotides read TGTGCCAGCAGGACGGGGGCCGATAGTTCACCCCTCCACTTT. This gives the protein CASRTGADSSPLHF. The rearrangement uses TRBV2 and TRBJ1-6; D is possibly TRBD1 (6 bases). The ends were cut back, 6 bases at V and 9 bases at J, with 15 bases in the middle. Germline CDR1 SNHLY, CDR2 FYNNEI. This CDR3 is built from 14 residues.

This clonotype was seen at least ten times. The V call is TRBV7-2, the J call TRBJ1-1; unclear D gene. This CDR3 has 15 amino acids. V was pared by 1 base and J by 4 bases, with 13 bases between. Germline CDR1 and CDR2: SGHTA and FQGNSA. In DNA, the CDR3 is TGTGCCAGCAGCTTAGTTGGACCGTCCCGCACTGAAGCTTTCTTT. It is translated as CASSLVGPSRTEAFF.

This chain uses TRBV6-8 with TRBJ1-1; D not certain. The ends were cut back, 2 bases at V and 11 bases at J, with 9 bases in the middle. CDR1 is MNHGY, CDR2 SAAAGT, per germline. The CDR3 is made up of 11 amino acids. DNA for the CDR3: TGTGCCAGCAGTTACAGAGGGTTGGCTTTCTTT. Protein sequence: CASSYRGLAFF.

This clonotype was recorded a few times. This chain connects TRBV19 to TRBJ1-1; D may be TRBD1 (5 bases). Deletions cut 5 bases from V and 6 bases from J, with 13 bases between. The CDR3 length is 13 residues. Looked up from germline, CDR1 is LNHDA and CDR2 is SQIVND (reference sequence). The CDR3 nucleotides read TGTGCCAGTAGTCAAATCCGGGACGCTGAAGCTTTCTTT. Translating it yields CASSQIRDAEAFF. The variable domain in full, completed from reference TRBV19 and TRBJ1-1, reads DGGITQSPKYLFRKEGQNVTLSCEQNLNHDAMYWYRQDPGQGLRLIYYSQIVNDFQKGDIAEGYSVSREKKESFPLTVTSAQKNPTAFYLCASSQIRDAEAFFGQGTRLTVV.